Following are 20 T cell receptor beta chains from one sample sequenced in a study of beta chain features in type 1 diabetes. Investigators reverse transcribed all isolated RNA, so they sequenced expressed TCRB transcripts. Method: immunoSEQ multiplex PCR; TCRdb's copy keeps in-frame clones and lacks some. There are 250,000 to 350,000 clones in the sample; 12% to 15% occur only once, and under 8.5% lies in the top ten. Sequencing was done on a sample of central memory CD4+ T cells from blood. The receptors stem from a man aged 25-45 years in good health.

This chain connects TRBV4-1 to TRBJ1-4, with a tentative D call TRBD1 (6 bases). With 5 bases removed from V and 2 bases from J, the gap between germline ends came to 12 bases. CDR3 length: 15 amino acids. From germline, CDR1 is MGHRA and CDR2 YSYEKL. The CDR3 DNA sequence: TGCGCCAGCAGCTCGCACGGACAGACTAATGAAAAACTGTTTTTT. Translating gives CASSSHGQTNEKLFF.

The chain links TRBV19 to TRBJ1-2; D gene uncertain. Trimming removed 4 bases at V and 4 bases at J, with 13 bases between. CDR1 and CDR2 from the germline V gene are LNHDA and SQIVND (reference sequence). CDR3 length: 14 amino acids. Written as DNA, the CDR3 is TGTGCCAGTAGTACCCTAATGGACCTCTATGGCTACACCTTC. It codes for CASSTLMDLYGYTF.

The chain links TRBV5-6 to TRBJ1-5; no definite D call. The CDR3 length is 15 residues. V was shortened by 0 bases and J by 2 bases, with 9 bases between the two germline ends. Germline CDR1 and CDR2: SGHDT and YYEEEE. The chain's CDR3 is CASSLGGLGNQPQHF. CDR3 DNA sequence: TGTGCCAGCAGCTTGGGGGGATTGGGCAATCAGCCCCAGCATTTT.

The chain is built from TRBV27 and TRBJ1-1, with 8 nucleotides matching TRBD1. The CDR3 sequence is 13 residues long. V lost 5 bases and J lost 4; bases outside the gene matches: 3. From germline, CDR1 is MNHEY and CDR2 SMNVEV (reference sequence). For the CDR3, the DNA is TGTGCCAGCAGTACAGGGGGTCGCACTGAAGCTTTCTTT. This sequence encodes CASSTGGRTEAFF.

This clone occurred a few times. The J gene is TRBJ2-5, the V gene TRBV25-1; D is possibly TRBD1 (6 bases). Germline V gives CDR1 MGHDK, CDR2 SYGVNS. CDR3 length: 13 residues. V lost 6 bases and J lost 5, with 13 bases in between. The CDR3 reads CASRGTGIETQYF. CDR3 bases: TGTGCCAGCAGGGGAACAGGGATCGAGACCCAGTACTTC.

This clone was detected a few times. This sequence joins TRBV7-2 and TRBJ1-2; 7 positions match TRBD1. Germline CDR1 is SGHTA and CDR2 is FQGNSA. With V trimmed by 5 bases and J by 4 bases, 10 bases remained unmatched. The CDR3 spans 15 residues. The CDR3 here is CASSSAPGQSYGYTF. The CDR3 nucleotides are TGTGCCAGCAGCAGCGCCCCGGGACAGTCCTATGGCTACACCTTC.

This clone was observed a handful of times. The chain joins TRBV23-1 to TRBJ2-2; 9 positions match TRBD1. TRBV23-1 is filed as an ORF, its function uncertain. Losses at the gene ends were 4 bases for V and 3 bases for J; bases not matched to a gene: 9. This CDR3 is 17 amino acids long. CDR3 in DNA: TGCGCCAGCAGTCGACCACAGGGGGCCGGGGACACCGGGGAGCTGTTTTTT. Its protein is CASSRPQGAGDTGELFF.

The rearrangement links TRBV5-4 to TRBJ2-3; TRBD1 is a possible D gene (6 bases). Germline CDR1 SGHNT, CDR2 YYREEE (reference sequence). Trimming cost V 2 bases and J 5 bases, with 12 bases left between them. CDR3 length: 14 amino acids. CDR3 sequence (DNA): TGTGCCAGCAGCTTCATGGGGGCTCAAGATACGCAGTATTTT. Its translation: CASSFMGAQDTQYF.

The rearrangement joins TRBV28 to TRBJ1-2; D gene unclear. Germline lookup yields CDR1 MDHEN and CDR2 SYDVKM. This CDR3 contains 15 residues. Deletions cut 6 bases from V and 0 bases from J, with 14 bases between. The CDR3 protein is CASSLVHLANYGYTF. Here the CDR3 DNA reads TGTGCCAGCAGCTTAGTTCACTTAGCTAACTATGGCTACACCTTC.

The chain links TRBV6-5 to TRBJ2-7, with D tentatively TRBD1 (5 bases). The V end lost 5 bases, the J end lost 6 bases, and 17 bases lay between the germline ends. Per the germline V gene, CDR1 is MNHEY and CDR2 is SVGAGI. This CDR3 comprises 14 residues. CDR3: CASSPTNTGLEQYF. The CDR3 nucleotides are TGTGCCAGCAGTCCCACTAATACAGGCCTCGAGCAGTACTTC.

This CDR3 reads CASSLAGTGAGEQYF. The CDR3 bases are TGTGCCAGCAGCTTGGCCGGGACAGGGGCCGGCGAGCAGTACTTC. This rearrangement joins TRBV11-2 to TRBJ2-7, with TRBD1 identical over 10 bases. From germline, CDR1 is SGHAT and CDR2 FQNNGV. The CDR3 extends over 15 amino acids. V lost 3 bases to trimming and J lost 6 bases; unmatched junction nucleotides: 8.

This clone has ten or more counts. CDR3 residues: CASSLGGLAGGPGRRGEQFF. CDR3 DNA sequence: TGCGCCAGCAGCTTGGGCGGACTAGCGGGAGGGCCGGGCCGGAGGGGTGAGCAGTTCTTC. This chain links TRBV5-1 with TRBJ2-1, with TRBD2 matching 15 bases. From germline, CDR1 is SGHRS and CDR2 YFSETQ. V lost 0 bases, J lost 9 bases, and 16 bases stayed unmatched. The CDR3 is 20 residues long.

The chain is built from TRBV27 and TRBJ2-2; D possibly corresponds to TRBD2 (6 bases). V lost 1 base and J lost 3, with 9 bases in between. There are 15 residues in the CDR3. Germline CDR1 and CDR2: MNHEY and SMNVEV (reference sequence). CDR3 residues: CASSLWGVDTGELFF. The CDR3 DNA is TGTGCCAGCAGTTTATGGGGGGTGGACACCGGGGAGCTGTTTTTT.

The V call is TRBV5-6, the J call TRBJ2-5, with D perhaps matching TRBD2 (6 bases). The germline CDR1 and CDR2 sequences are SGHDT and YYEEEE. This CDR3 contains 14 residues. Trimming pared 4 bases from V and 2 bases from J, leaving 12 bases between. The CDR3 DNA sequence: TGTGCCAGCAGCACGGGTAGCGGTCAAGAGACCCAGTACTTC. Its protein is CASSTGSGQETQYF.

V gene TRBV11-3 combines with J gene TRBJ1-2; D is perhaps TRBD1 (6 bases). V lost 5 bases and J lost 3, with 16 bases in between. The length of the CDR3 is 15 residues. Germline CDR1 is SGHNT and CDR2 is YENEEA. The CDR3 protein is CASSDGNRDDYGYTF. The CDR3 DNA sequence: TGTGCCAGCAGCGACGGCAACAGGGATGACTATGGCTACACCTTC.

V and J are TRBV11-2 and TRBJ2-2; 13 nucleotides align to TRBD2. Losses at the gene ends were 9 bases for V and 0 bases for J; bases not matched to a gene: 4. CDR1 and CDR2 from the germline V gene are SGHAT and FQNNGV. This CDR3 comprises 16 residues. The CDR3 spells CASLLAGGANTGELFF. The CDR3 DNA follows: TGTGCCAGTTTACTAGCGGGAGGGGCGAACACCGGGGAGCTGTTTTTT. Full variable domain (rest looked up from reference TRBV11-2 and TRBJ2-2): EAGVAQSPRYKIIEKRQSVAFWCNPISGHATLYWYQQILGQGPKLLIQFQNNGVVDDSQLPKDRFSAERLKGVDSTLKIQPAKLEDSAVYLCASLLAGGANTGELFFGEGSRLTVL.

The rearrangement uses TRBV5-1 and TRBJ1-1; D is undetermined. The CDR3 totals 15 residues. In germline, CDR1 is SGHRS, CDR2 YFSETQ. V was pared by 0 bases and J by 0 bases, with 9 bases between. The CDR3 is CASSLVAGMNTEAFF. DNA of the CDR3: TGCGCCAGCAGCTTGGTGGCCGGTATGAACACTGAAGCTTTCTTT. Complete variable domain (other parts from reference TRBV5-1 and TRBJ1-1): KAGVTQTPRYLIKTRGQQVTLSCSPISGHRSVSWYQQTPGQGLQFLFEYFSETQRNKGNFPGRFSGRQFSNSRSEMNVSTLELGDSALYLCASSLVAGMNTEAFFGQGTRLTVV.

DNA of the CDR3: TGTGCCAGCAGCCCACTCTTACTGTCCGGGAGAAGAAATGAGCAGTTCTTC. Amino acid sequence: CASSPLLLSGRRNEQFF. This sequence joins TRBV11-2 and TRBJ2-1, with a possible D match to TRBD2 (6 bases). The V gene's germline CDR1 is SGHAT and CDR2 FQNNGV. V was trimmed by 5 bases and J by 7 bases, leaving 24 bases between them. The CDR3 has 17 residues.

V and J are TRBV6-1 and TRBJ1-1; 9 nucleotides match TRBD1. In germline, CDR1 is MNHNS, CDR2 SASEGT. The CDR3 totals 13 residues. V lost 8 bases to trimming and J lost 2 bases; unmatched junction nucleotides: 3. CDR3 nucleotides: TGTGCCAGCGGGACAGGGCTCAACACTGAAGCTTTCTTT. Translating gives CASGTGLNTEAFF.

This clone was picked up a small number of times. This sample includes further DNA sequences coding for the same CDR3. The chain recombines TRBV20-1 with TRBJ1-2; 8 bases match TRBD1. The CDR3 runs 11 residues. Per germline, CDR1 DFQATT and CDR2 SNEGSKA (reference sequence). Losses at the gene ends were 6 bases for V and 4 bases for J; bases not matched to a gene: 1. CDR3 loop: CSATGVYGYTF. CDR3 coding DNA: TGCAGTGCGACAGGGGTCTATGGCTACACCTTC.